The clone carrying this T cell receptor beta chain has just a few counts. Its specificity is unknown. This sample was included in a study of identical twins. Whole-study results and caveats: Fewer insertions were carried by abundant cord blood beta clonotypes, but none was seen in memory repertoires. Conclusions came from cross-sectional statistical analysis, not from following the same donors. Sequences that were beta out-of-frame showed weaker excess twin sharing. Among monozygotic twins, out-of-frame TCR alpha sharing exceeded what models predicted.

CDR1 is SGHVS and CDR2 is FQNEAQ in the germline V gene. With V trimmed by 4 bases and J by 5 bases, 5 bases remained unmatched. The length of the CDR3 is 15 residues. MiXCR, applied by TCRdb to the 5' RACE reads, yields one record per CDR3 protein. The sample yields about 300,000 distinct CDR3 sequences, 9% to 15% seen once. These records were also assigned to another study, of yellow fever vaccine responses in identical twins.

This clonotype originated in a woman under 30 in good health. The genes are TRBV7-8 and TRBJ2-1; 10 positions agree with TRBD1. The sample taken for sequencing was CD8+ T cells sorted from blood. The CDR3 sequence: CASSSWTGGNNEQFF. The CDR3 region has the DNA TGTGCCAGCAGCTCATGGACAGGGGGAAACAATGAGCAGTTCTTC.